Detailed here is one T cell receptor beta chain. Its antigen remains unknown. The data were obtained in a study of T cells after yellow fever vaccination. Study conclusions and caveats: Abundant clonotypes (contaminants from the bulk population) could be present in FACS-sorted repertoires.

The germline V gene encodes CDR1 SEHNR and CDR2 FQNEAQ (reference sequence). The germline V and J ends were trimmed by 0 bases and 6 bases, with 15 bases remaining between them. This CDR3 contains 15 residues. TCRdb ran MiXCR on the 5' RACE reads and lists one entry per CDR3 protein. The profile shows about 240,000 distinct CDR3 sequences, 6.9% of them singletons. The chain couples TRBV7-9 to TRBJ2-7, with D uncertain. The sample in question was CD4+ T cells sorted from PBMCs, obtained 15 days after the yellow fever booster vaccination. This receptor was taken from a man younger than 40 who received the YFV17D yellow fever vaccine. The CDR3 here is CASSLASRTVGEQYF. For the CDR3, the DNA is TGTGCCAGCAGCTTAGCATCCCGTACGGTAGGCGAGCAGTACTTC.